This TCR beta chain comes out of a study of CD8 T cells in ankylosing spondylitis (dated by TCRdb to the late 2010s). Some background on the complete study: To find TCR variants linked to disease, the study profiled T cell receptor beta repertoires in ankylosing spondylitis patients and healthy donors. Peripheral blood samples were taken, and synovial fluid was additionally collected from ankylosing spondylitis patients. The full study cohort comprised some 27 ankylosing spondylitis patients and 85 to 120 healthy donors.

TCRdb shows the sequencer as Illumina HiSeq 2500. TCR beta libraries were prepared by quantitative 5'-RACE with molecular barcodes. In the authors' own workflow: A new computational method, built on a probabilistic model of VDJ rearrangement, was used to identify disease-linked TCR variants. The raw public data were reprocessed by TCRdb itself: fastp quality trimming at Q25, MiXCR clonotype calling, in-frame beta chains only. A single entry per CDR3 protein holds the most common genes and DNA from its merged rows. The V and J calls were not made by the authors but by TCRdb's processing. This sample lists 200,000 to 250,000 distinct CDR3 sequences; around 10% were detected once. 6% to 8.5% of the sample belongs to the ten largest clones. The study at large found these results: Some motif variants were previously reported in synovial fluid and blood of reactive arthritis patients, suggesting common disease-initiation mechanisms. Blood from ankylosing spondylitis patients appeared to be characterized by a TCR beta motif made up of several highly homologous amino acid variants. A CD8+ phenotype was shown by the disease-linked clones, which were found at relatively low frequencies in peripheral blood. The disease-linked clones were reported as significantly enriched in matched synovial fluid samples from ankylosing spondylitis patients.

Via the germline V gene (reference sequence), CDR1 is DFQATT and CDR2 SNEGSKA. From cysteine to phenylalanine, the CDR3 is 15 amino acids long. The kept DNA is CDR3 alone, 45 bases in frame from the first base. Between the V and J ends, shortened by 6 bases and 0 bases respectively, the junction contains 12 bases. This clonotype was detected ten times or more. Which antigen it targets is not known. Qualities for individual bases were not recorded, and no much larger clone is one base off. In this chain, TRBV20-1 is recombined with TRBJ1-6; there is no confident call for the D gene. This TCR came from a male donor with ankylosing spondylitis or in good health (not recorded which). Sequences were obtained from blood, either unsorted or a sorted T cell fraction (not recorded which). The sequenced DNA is TGCAGTGCCGGCTCGGGATCCTCCTATAATTCACCCCTCCACTTT. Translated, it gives CSAGSGSSYNSPLHF.